This T cell receptor beta chain was identified during a study of blood T cell repertoires in COVID-19 (dated by TCRdb to 2018 to 2020). Regarding the study in general: The collaborator samples originated in the United States, Italy and Spain and spanned the acute and convalescent phases of COVID-19. The repertoires were released in a freely available public database intended as a resource for research on the immune response to SARS-CoV-2. Where HLA class I and class II types were available, the types were taken from metadata supplied by the sample provider, not from assay-based typing. The material from the prospective study consisted of cDNA or gDNA derived from T cells, B-cell-depleted T cells, or PBMCs. Sample metadata almost always included a de-identified subject ID, COVID-19 status, age in years and sex. The samples were drawn from the first 160 participants of the ongoing ImmuneRACE study and from under 1,500 subjects provided by 6 global collaborators. Subjects who had been exposed to COVID-19, were actively infected with it, or had recovered from it provided the deeply sampled blood TCRbeta repertoires that made up the dataset.

TCRbeta CDR3 regions were amplified from genomic DNA by means of the immunoSEQ Assay, a bias-controlled multiplex PCR. For the original study's pipeline: Within the assay, amplification of reference gene primers was used to estimate how many nucleated cells each sample contained. To quantify the absolute abundance of each unique TCRbeta CDR3 rearrangement, sequence reads were collapsed and filtered. For each sample, productive Simpson clonality was calculated as the square root of Simpson's diversity index across productive rearrangements. In TCRdb, the immuneACCESS table is reduced to in-frame sequences with V and J assigned. These tables do not hold every clone; where another copy was compared, an unresolved V gene accounts for under half, and the others remain unexplained. Clone size and V and J calls were adopted from that table, with D and trimming inferred from the DNA. The sample table contains under 200,000 clones; only one count was recorded for about 85% of them. Clones ranked in the top ten supply almost 1% of the sample.

The collaborating institutions used their own protocols to collect whole blood in K2EDTA tubes. For TCRbeta analysis, collaborators shipped samples in one of three forms: frozen whole blood, isolated PBMCs, or DNA extracted from either of those sample types. This clone has just a few counts. The clone's antigen remains unknown. The record has no base qualities; no much larger clone is one base away. The full study reports these points: Clinical and demographic metadata were provided uncurated, with the amount varying by source and participant.

The source is a man aged 18 to 29 with acute or convalescent COVID-19. Sequenced: peripheral blood.

The DNA is TGTGCCAGCAGCCCGGACAGGGACCTCTATGGCTACACCTTC. This encodes CASSPDRDLYGYTF. Recombination joined TRBV7-8 with TRBJ1-2; a stretch of 8 junction bases matches TRBD1. The germline V and J ends show losses of 5 bases and 4 bases respectively, and no gene match explains 6 bases of the junction. The CDR3 runs 14 residues from the cysteine to the phenylalanine. Only CDR3 DNA is held: 42 bases, read in frame from base 1. As encoded in the germline V gene, CDR1 is SGHVS while CDR2 is FQNEAQ.